This T cell receptor beta chain was sequenced for a study of T cell changes during pregnancy in multiple sclerosis. Germline V lookup: CDR1 MNHEY, CDR2 SMNVEV (reference sequence). The CDR3 sequence is 16 residues long. V dropped 7 bases and J dropped 6 bases, with 24 bases sitting between them. Clones were read by immunoSEQ multiplex PCR, and TCRdb kept only the in-frame ones, dropping some. Of roughly 80,000 clones in the sample, 93% are singletons; the top ten hold 2.5%. This clone was seen only a few times. The V and J genes are TRBV27 and TRBJ1-1; no definite D call. Sequencing was performed on peripheral blood, taken in the second trimester of pregnancy. The source of this sequence is a female donor with multiple sclerosis, enrolled in a pregnancy study. CDR3 sequence (DNA): TGTGCCAGCATCTCCTGGATACGGGGAGTAGTGCCTGAAGCTTTCTTT. Amino acids: CASISWIRGVVPEAFF.